This TCR beta chain was captured by sequencing in a study of cytomegalovirus exposure and HLA in healthy donors. Notes on the study in general: Reportedly, diagnosis of cytomegalovirus status by the classifier showed high specificity and sensitivity. A further, later analysis showed that HLA-associated TCR beta chains (compared with equally common others) were more clonally expanded.

About this clone itself: The antigen remains undetermined.

There are 18 residues in the CDR3. Trimming removed 8 bases from V and 0 bases from J, with 23 bases in between. Germline CDR1 reads MDHEN; CDR2 reads SYDVKM. The study ran its PCR with 60 Vbeta and 13 Jbeta primers. TCRdb's table, derived via immunoSEQ multiplex PCR, lists solely in-frame clones and lacks some. The table includes roughly 73,000 clones, approximately 84% detected once. The sequenced sample was PBMCs. The V and J genes are TRBV28 and TRBJ2-1, with D possibly TRBD1 on 5 matching bases. This sequence originates from a woman in her fifties or sixties in good health and CMV-seronegative. CDR3 sequence reads: CASLRSGNTPNSYNEQFF. Written as DNA, the CDR3 is TGTGCCAGCTTGAGGTCAGGGAATACACCAAACTCCTACAATGAGCAGTTCTTC.